The 9 T cell receptor beta chains below were found in one sample sequenced in a study of T-cell reconstitution after alpha-beta-depleted transplantation in children. The authors prepared the TCRbeta library with unique molecular identifiers. TCRdb re-analysed the PCR reads in MiXCR, keeping a single row per CDR3 protein. The sample holds around 680,000 distinct CDR3 sequences, over 15% seen once. The sequencing used PBMCs from the stem cell graft donor, collected from the stem cell graft. These receptors originate from a human donor who donated a stem cell graft to a child with acute myeloid leukemia.

The V call is TRBV12-3 or TRBV12-4, the J call TRBJ1-3, with D possibly TRBD1 on 6 matching bases. The CDR3 loop spans 16 amino acids. V shed 5 bases and J shed 0 bases, with 14 bases lying between them. CDR3 in amino acids: CASSLDGGLSGNTIYF. The CDR3 nucleotides are TGTGCCAGCAGTCTGGATGGGGGGCTCTCTGGAAACACCATATATTTT.

This clonotype was observed a handful of times. This sequence joins TRBV5-6 and TRBJ2-1, with D possibly TRBD2 on 6 matching bases. Trimming took off 6 bases at V and 0 bases at J, with 13 bases between the two ends. The CDR3 runs to 15 residues. In germline, CDR1 is SGHDT, CDR2 YYEEEE. CDR3 in amino acids: CASTKYGSSYNEQFF. In DNA, the CDR3 is TGTGCCAGCACCAAGTACGGGAGCTCCTACAATGAGCAGTTCTTC. The full variable domain, its missing parts supplied by reference TRBV5-6 and TRBJ2-1, is DAGVTQSPTHLIKTRGQQVTLRCSPKSGHDTVSWYQQALGQGPQFIFQYYEEEERQRGNFPDRFSGHQFPNYSSELNVNALLLGDSALYLCASTKYGSSYNEQFFGPGTRLTVL.

Note on this clonotype: This could be a read error, since a much larger clone is one nucleotide away. No conserved phenylalanine or tryptophan ends this CDR3, so it is likely a read error. The V call is TRBV29-1, the J call TRBJ2-5; TRBD2 matches at 7 bases. The germline gives CDR1 SQVTM, CDR2 ANQGSEA. This CDR3 is built from 13 residues. The trim removed 3 bases at V and 3 bases at J, leaving 4 bases unmatched. The chain's CDR3 is CSVDTGGKETQYV. The CDR3 region has the DNA TGCAGCGTTGATACGGGGGGTAAAGAGACCCAGTACGTC.

The V call is TRBV28, the J call TRBJ2-5; D is ambiguous. Per germline, CDR1 MDHEN and CDR2 SYDVKM. Trimming removed 5 bases at V and 2 bases at J, with 9 bases between. This CDR3 is built from 13 residues. The chain's CDR3 is CASSNNAQETQYF. CDR3 sequence (DNA): TGTGCCAGCAGTAACAACGCACAAGAGACCCAGTACTTC.

This clonotype was counted between two and nine times. The chain's CDR3 is CASSQKQGNQPQHF. For the CDR3, the DNA is TGCGCCAGCAGCCAGAAACAGGGGAATCAGCCCCAGCATTTT. The chain recombines TRBV4-3 with TRBJ1-5, with 7 positions matching TRBD1. J gave up 4 bases and V 3 bases, and 3 bases lay outside the gene matches. The CDR3 runs 14 residues. Germline CDR1 reads LGHNA; CDR2 reads YSLEER.

This clonotype was seen only a few times. The CDR3 DNA follows: TGTGCCAGCAGTCCCCCCCCGACAGGGAATGAGCAGTTCTTC. As protein: CASSPPPTGNEQFF. The V gene is TRBV12-3 or TRBV12-4, the J gene TRBJ2-1, with TRBD1 identical over 7 bases. The CDR3 extends over 14 amino acids. V lost 5 bases, J lost 7 bases, and 8 bases stayed unmatched.

This clonotype has a count of ten or more. The genes are TRBV20-1 and TRBJ1-2; 7 bases are a match to TRBD1. The germline gives CDR1 DFQATT, CDR2 SNEGSKA (reference sequence). Trimming cost V 8 bases and J 4 bases; bases outside gene matches: 7. The CDR3 covers 12 residues. CDR3: CSTTGTAYGYTF. Written as DNA, the CDR3 is TGCAGTACAACCGGGACAGCCTATGGCTACACCTTC.

This clonotype was seen a single time. The conserved closing phenylalanine or tryptophan is absent in this CDR3, likely reflecting a read error. The chain has TRBV11-2 and TRBJ2-2, with D possibly TRBD1 on 6 matching bases. V dropped 3 bases and J dropped 4 bases, with 12 bases sitting between them. CDR3 length: 15 amino acids. Germline CDR1 and CDR2: SGHAT and FQNNGV. CDR3 sequence reads: CASSFGRGTTGELFL. The CDR3 DNA reads TGTGCCAGCAGCTTTGGCAGGGGTACCACCGGGGAGCTGTTTCTT.

This clonotype was observed at least ten times. The CDR3 bases are TGCGCCAGCAGCCCCGGAACGGGGTTCAGAGATGAGCAGTTCTTC. Translated: CASSPGTGFRDEQFF. The chain uses TRBV4-3 and TRBJ2-1; a weak D match, TRBD2 (5 bases). This CDR3 region has 15 residues. V was trimmed by 4 bases and J by 8 bases, leaving 18 bases between them. CDR1 and CDR2 (germline): LGHNA, YSLEER.